This T cell receptor (beta chain) is from a study of T cells after yellow fever vaccination. This clonotype has just a few counts. V was trimmed by 5 bases and J by 2 bases, leaving 9 bases between them. This CDR3 spans 13 amino acids. Germline lookup yields CDR1 SGHTA and CDR2 FQGTGA. TCRdb redid the calling of the 5' RACE reads with MiXCR, one entry per CDR3 protein. The table has 610,000 or so distinct CDR3 sequences, over 9% seen once; the top ten hold under 15%. The rearrangement links TRBV7-3 to TRBJ2-5, with D possibly TRBD2 on 5 matching bases. Specimen: PBMCs, collected on the day of the yellow fever booster vaccination. The TCR comes from a man aged 25 to 45 who received the YFV17D yellow fever vaccine. The CDR3 DNA sequence: TGTGCCAGCAGCAAGCGGTTTCAAGAGACCCAGTACTTC. As protein: CASSKRFQETQYF.